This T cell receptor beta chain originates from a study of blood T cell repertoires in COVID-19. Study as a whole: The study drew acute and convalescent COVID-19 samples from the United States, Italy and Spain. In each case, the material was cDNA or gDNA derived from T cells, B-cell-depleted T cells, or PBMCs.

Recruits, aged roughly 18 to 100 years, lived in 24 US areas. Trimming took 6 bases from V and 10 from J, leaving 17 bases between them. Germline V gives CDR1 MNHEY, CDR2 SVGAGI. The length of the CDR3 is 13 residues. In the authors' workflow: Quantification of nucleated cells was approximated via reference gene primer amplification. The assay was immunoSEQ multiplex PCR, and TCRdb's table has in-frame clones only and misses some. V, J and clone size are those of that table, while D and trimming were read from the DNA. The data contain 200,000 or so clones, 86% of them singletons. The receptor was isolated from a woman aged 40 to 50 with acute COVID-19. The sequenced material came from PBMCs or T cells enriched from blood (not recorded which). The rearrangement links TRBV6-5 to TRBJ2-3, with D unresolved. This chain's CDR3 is CASSPSLTNPQYF. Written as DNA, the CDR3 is TGTGCCAGCAGCCCATCCCTTACAAACCCGCAGTATTTT.